Shown below are 16 T cell receptor beta chains from a single sample sequenced in a study of T cell repertoires in cytomegalovirus infection. Each CDR3 protein is one row after TCRdb ran MiXCR on the reads. The table includes 680,000 or so distinct CDR3 sequences, 30% to 40% detected once. Their specific antigens are unknown. The sequencing used cultured PBMCs, collected from culture after CMV antigen stimulation. The receptors stem from a human donor in good health (CMV status not recorded). Some clones in this sample may be carry-over from other donors' samples.

This clonotype was observed a few times. The chain links TRBV7-2 to TRBJ2-1, with D tentatively TRBD2 (7 bases). The ends were cut back, 1 base at V and 8 bases at J, with 12 bases in the middle. Germline V gives CDR1 SGHTA, CDR2 FQGNSA. The CDR3 is made up of 14 amino acids. The chain's CDR3 is CASSLVGGADEQFF. The CDR3 DNA is TGTGCCAGCAGCTTAGTAGGGGGGGCCGATGAGCAGTTCTTC.

This clonotype was detected only a few times. The chain combines TRBV6-6 with TRBJ1-3; possible D gene TRBD1, 5 bases. There are 15 residues in the CDR3. Germline V gene data show CDR1 as MNHNY and CDR2 as SVGAGI (reference sequence). Trimming shortened V by 5 bases and J by 4 bases, and 15 bases separated the two germline ends. The CDR3 nucleotides read TGTGCCAGCAGTCGAGGGACTCCTTCAGGAAACACCATATATTTT. Protein: CASSRGTPSGNTIYF.

The V call is TRBV6-1, the J call TRBJ2-1; D is tentatively TRBD1 or TRBD2 (5 bases each). Germline V gene data show CDR1 as MNHNS and CDR2 as SASEGT. V lost 5 bases and J lost 6, with 11 bases in between. The CDR3 consists of 13 residues. CDR3 bases: TGTGCCAGCAGTTGGACGAGGGGCAATGAGCAGTTCTTC. Protein: CASSWTRGNEQFF.

This clonotype has just a few counts. The genes are TRBV7-9 and TRBJ1-5; D unresolved. Germline CDR1 reads SEHNR; CDR2 reads FQNEAQ (reference sequence). V was trimmed by 2 bases and J by 5 bases, leaving 7 bases between them. The CDR3 has 13 residues. The CDR3 is CASSLFQDQPQHF. Here the CDR3 DNA reads TGTGCCAGCAGCTTATTCCAGGATCAGCCCCAGCATTTT.

CDR3 region: CASSQDRGGAPDYTF. CDR3 nucleotide sequence: TGCGCCAGCAGCCAAGATCGGGGTGGCGCGCCTGACTACACCTTC. The chain uses TRBV4-1 and TRBJ1-2; D not resolved. V gave up 0 bases and J gave up 10 bases, with 18 bases separating them. The CDR3 is 15 amino acids. CDR1 MGHRA and CDR2 YSYEKL come from the germline V gene.

The table lists this clonotype with a few counts. The chain has TRBV7-2 and TRBJ2-7; tentative D call: TRBD2 (5 bases). Deletions cut 3 bases from V and 7 bases from J, with 16 bases between. CDR3 length: 14 amino acids. CDR1 and CDR2 (germline): SGHTA, FQGNSA. CDR3 in amino acids: CASSLDSLPREQYF. CDR3 nucleotides: TGTGCCAGCAGCTTGGACTCACTCCCTAGGGAGCAGTACTTC.

The CDR3 sequence is CASSTPRSGIYEQYF. The DNA for the CDR3 is TGTGCCAGCAGCACCCCCCGGTCGGGAATCTACGAGCAGTACTTC. The chain joins TRBV7-8 to TRBJ2-7, with D tentatively TRBD2 (5 bases). In germline, CDR1 is SGHVS, CDR2 FQNEAQ. V was clipped by 5 bases and J by 3 bases, with 17 bases between them. This CDR3 has 15 residues.

This clonotype was seen a handful of times. The V gene is TRBV7-2, the J gene TRBJ2-2; TRBD1 is a possible D gene (5 bases). CDR3 length equals 16 residues. CDR1 and CDR2 (germline): SGHTA, FQGNSA. Trimming took off 1 base at V and 2 bases at J, with 11 bases between the two ends. CDR3 sequence: CASSLVFRVNTGELFF. Written as DNA, the CDR3 is TGTGCCAGCAGCTTAGTTTTCAGGGTTAACACCGGGGAGCTGTTTTTT.

The chain joins TRBV7-6 to TRBJ2-3, with D maybe TRBD1 (5 bases). The CDR3 totals 17 residues. V gave up 3 bases and J gave up 0 bases, with 16 bases separating them. CDR1 is SGHVS, CDR2 FNYEAQ, per germline. CDR3 sequence (DNA): TGTGCCAGCAGCTTCTCAACGACAGCGTATAGCACAGATACGCAGTATTTT. Encoded protein: CASSFSTTAYSTDTQYF.

The chain is built from TRBV27 and TRBJ1-1; D call uncertain. Trimming took 1 base from V and 8 from J, leaving 11 bases between them. The CDR3 length is 13 residues. Per germline, CDR1 MNHEY and CDR2 SMNVEV (reference sequence). CDR3: CASSLFVGREAFF. The CDR3 nucleotides are TGTGCCAGCAGTTTATTTGTTGGCAGGGAAGCTTTCTTT.

This clonotype was detected only a few times. The chain joins TRBV4-3 to TRBJ2-3; 8 nucleotides line up with TRBD2. Trimming removed 6 bases from V and 1 base from J; junction bases left unmatched: 9. CDR1 and CDR2 from the germline V gene are LGHNA and YSLEER. This CDR3 contains 16 residues. The CDR3 DNA is TGCGCCAGCAGTTCCTATACTAGCGGACGCACAGATACGCAGTATTTT. Its protein product is CASSSYTSGRTDTQYF.

The V gene is TRBV6-2 or TRBV6-3, the J gene TRBJ2-3; D gene unclear. Germline V gene data show CDR1 as MNHEY and CDR2 as SVGEGT. The V gene lost 2 bases and the J gene lost 2 bases, with 5 bases spanning the gap. This CDR3 is built from 13 residues. The CDR3 reads CASSYLATDTQYF. The DNA of the CDR3 is TGTGCCAGCAGTTACCTGGCCACAGATACGCAGTATTTT.

The rearrangement uses TRBV7-9 and TRBJ2-4; D possibly corresponds to TRBD2 (5 bases). The CDR3 loop spans 15 amino acids. Germline-derived CDR1 and CDR2 are SEHNR and FQNEAQ (reference sequence). Trimming stripped 3 bases from V and 3 bases from J, with 12 bases between. CDR3 sequence: CASSLAGIDKNIQYF. Written as DNA, the CDR3 is TGTGCCAGCAGCTTGGCCGGGATCGACAAAAACATTCAGTACTTC.

This clonotype was recorded at least ten times. The J gene is TRBJ2-5, the V gene TRBV7-2, with TRBD2 identical over 11 bases. Germline CDR1 SGHTA, CDR2 FQGNSA. CDR3 length: 16 amino acids. The J segment lost 2 bases and the V segment lost 3 bases, leaving 5 bases of the junction unmatched. The CDR3: CASSFRLAGSQETQYF. CDR3 nucleotide sequence: TGTGCCAGCAGCTTCCGACTAGCGGGGTCACAAGAGACCCAGTACTTC.

This clonotype has more than one count but fewer than ten. The chain has TRBV5-3 and TRBJ2-1; TRBD2 aligns across 10 bases. TRBV5-3 is annotated as an ORF whose role is uncertain. The CDR3 spans 15 residues. Trimming took 5 bases from V and 7 from J; bases not matched to a gene: 9. CDR3 protein: CARRVPGLAWNEQFF. CDR3 bases: TGTGCCAGAAGAGTACCGGGACTAGCGTGGAATGAGCAGTTCTTC.

This rearrangement joins TRBV4-2 to TRBJ1-2; unclear D gene. V was clipped by 0 bases and J by 3 bases, with 8 bases between them. Looked up from germline, CDR1 is LGHNA and CDR2 is YNFKEQ. This CDR3 region has 14 residues. In nucleotides, the CDR3 is TGTGCCAGCAGCCAAGATGCGGGGTACTATGGCTACACCTTC. Translating gives CASSQDAGYYGYTF.